Listed here are 7 T cell receptor beta chains from one sample, sequenced in a study of blood T cell repertoires in COVID-19. Assay used: immunoSEQ multiplex PCR; TCRdb lists only in-frame clones, some missing. The sample lists over 250,000 clones, about 90% occurring once. The specimen sequenced was peripheral blood. The receptor source for this set is a woman in her seventies with COVID-19, enrolled during active disease.

The V gene is TRBV5-1, the J gene TRBJ1-6; TRBD1 is a possible D gene (6 bases). The CDR3 extends over 15 amino acids. Trimming pared 4 bases from V and 5 bases from J, leaving 13 bases between. Per germline, CDR1 SGHRS and CDR2 YFSETQ. The CDR3 region has the DNA TGCGCCAGCAGCCGAACGGGACATGATAATTCACCCCTCCACTTT. Residues: CASSRTGHDNSPLHF.

V usage is TRBV5-6 and J usage is TRBJ2-1; D may be TRBD1 (5 bases). Per the germline V gene, CDR1 is SGHDT and CDR2 is YYEEEE. V was clipped by 4 bases and J by 1 base, with 9 bases between them. The CDR3 loop spans 14 amino acids. CDR3 residues: CASSAGQSYNEQFF. CDR3 sequence (DNA): TGTGCCAGCAGCGCAGGGCAATCCTACAATGAGCAGTTCTTC.

This rearrangement joins TRBV6-2 or TRBV6-3 to TRBJ2-1, with D perhaps TRBD2 (6 bases). Looked up from germline, CDR1 is MNHEY and CDR2 is SVGEGT. The V end was cut by 3 bases, the J end by 5 bases, with 14 bases between. There are 15 residues in the CDR3. In DNA form, the CDR3 reads TGTGCCAGCAGTTATCATGGGGAGGTGAACAATGAGCAGTTCTTC. Its protein is CASSYHGEVNNEQFF.

This clone was counted once. The chain combines TRBV9 with TRBJ2-3; 8 bases map to TRBD2. The CDR3 has 19 residues. Germline loops: CDR1 SGDLS, CDR2 YYNGEE. V dropped 0 bases and J dropped 4; count of bases not matched to a gene: 16. The CDR3 reads CASSVDPGGPAGGADTQYF. In nucleotides, the CDR3 is TGTGCCAGCAGCGTAGATCCGGGAGGGCCCGCTGGAGGGGCAGATACGCAGTATTTT.

This clone was recorded a few times. The V call is TRBV19, the J call TRBJ1-2; no reliable D call. The length of the CDR3 is 14 residues. Trimming removed 1 base at V and 1 base at J, with 7 bases between. Germline values: CDR1 LNHDA, CDR2 SQIVND (reference sequence). For the CDR3, the DNA is TGTGCCAGTAGTATAGCCGGGAGTAACTATGGCTACACCTTC. Translating it yields CASSIAGSNYGYTF.

This chain joins TRBV6-1 and TRBJ1-2; the match to TRBD1 covers 8 bases. The CDR3 runs 15 residues. After removal of 1 base from V and 4 bases from J, the junction contained 5 bases not matched to a gene. Germline lookup yields CDR1 MNHNS and CDR2 SASEGT. CDR3 sequence: CASSEGVRGPYGYTF. CDR3 coding DNA: TGTGCCAGCAGTGAAGGGGTCAGGGGGCCCTATGGCTACACCTTC.

The gene calls are TRBV29-1 and TRBJ2-4; possibly TRBD1 for D (5 bases). V gave up 3 bases and J gave up 2 bases, with 11 bases separating them. Germline CDR1 and CDR2: SQVTM and ANQGSEA. The CDR3 is 14 amino acids. CDR3 DNA sequence: TGCAGCGTTGACGACAGTGGGACCAAAAACATTCAGTACTTC. This sequence encodes CSVDDSGTKNIQYF. Looking up the rest from reference TRBV29-1 and TRBJ2-4 gives the full variable domain: SAVISQKPSRDICQRGTSLTIQCQVDSQVTMMFWYRQQPGQSLTLIATANQGSEATYESGFVIDKFPISRPNLTFSTLTVSNMSPEDSSIYLCSVDDSGTKNIQYFGAGTRLSVL.